This T cell receptor (beta chain) emerged from a study of blood T cell repertoires in COVID-19. Study background: Acute and convalescent COVID-19 specimens originated in the United States, Italy and Spain. The cDNA or gDNA used as material had been derived from T cells, B-cell-depleted T cells, or PBMCs.

Profiling relied on immunoSEQ multiplex PCR, and the TCRdb table lists in-frame clones only, not all of them. In the table there are about 150,000 clones, approximately 88% of which are singletons. Participants, roughly 18 to 100 years old, spanned 25 or so US areas. Germline-derived CDR1 and CDR2 are SGHTA and FQGNSA. Trimming removed 5 bases from V and 8 bases from J; junction bases left unmatched: 7. The CDR3 is 15 amino acids. The V gene is TRBV7-2, the J gene TRBJ1-6; 9 bases fit TRBD1. This sequence was found in a man in his 70s who had been exposed to COVID-19. Material for sequencing was PBMCs or T cells enriched from blood (not recorded which). This CDR3 reads CASSMDRGGDSPLHF. CDR3 in DNA: TGTGCCAGCAGCATGGACAGGGGTGGCGATTCACCCCTCCACTTT.